Below are 2 T cell receptor beta chains sequenced from a single sample in a study of CD8 T cells in ankylosing spondylitis. Via MiXCR, TCRdb re-called the 5' RACE reads, giving one row per CDR3 protein. The table lists more than 35,000 distinct CDR3 sequences, 6% of them singletons. Sequencing was carried out using blood, either unsorted or a sorted T cell fraction (not recorded which). These receptors were taken from a male donor with ankylosing spondylitis or in good health (not recorded which).

The sample holds many counts of this clonotype. The chain links TRBV4-3 to TRBJ2-3, with D maybe TRBD2 (6 bases). The V and J ends lost 4 bases and 4 bases respectively, with 15 bases between them. From germline, CDR1 is LGHNA and CDR2 YSLEER. CDR3 size: 15 residues. The CDR3 loop reads CASSLAERMADTQYF. The CDR3 coding sequence is TGCGCCAGCAGCCTAGCGGAGAGGATGGCAGATACGCAGTATTTT.

This clonotype has a count of ten or more. The chain uses TRBV20-1 and TRBJ1-4; TRBD1 is a possible D gene (5 bases). The germline V gene encodes CDR1 DFQATT and CDR2 SNEGSKA (reference sequence). CDR3 length: 14 amino acids. V lost 5 bases and J lost 0, with 10 bases in between. DNA of the CDR3: TGCAGTGCTCGGCAGGGAGCAACTAATGAAAAACTGTTTTTT. This sequence encodes CSARQGATNEKLFF.